This T cell receptor (beta chain) was profiled in a study of human T cells and chemical hapten exposure. Overall study: Minor volume differences among pooled libraries chiefly drove per-sample TCR yield variation. Whole-study findings and limits: Controls had significantly fewer large CDR3 similarity clusters than were formed by expanded TCRs.

The CDR3 spans 14 residues. The germline V gene encodes CDR1 SGHTA and CDR2 FQGTGA. The V gene lost 1 base and the J gene lost 2 bases, with 7 bases spanning the gap. As to this clonotype: Its antigen is unidentified.

TCRdb analysed the RACE reads with MiXCR anew, one entry per CDR3 protein. The table shows fewer than 400,000 distinct CDR3 sequences, with 5.5% to 8% occurring only once. Time point specified: patch test 1, 2 weeks after DPC sensitization. The treatment denotes: therapeutic diphenylcyclopropenone sensitization with weekly scalp DPC. Patients had alopecia, were aged 18 to 70, and were not pregnant. J is TRBJ2-3 and V is TRBV7-3; a possible D gene is TRBD1 (6 bases). The source of this sequence is a woman younger than 35 with alopecia areata. Some clones in this sample may be carry-over from other donors' samples. This specimen was whole blood, taken in connection with sensitization to the hapten diphenylcyclopropenone (DPC). As DNA, the CDR3 is TGTGCCAGCAGCTTAAGGGACATCACAGATACGCAGTATTTT. It translates to CASSLRDITDTQYF.